This T cell receptor (beta chain) originates from a study of shared clonotypes between healthy human individuals (dated by TCRdb to 2020 to 2022). Background on the whole study: A few men and two women, aged 18 to 49 years, made up the cohort. Per donor, three plates each were used for CD4 naive and CD4 memory, two for CD8 naive, and one for CD8 memory. The study deeply sequenced blood TCR repertoires of roughly five healthy adults to estimate repertoire size and the extent of clonotype sharing between individuals. To increase sequencing depth and limit assay-specific biases, different laboratories used diverse techniques to prepare libraries and sequence TCR repertoires. Per donor, leukapheresis produced somewhere between about 0.9 and 10 billion PBMCs.

CD8 naive samples were CD45RO-negative cells positively selected for CCR7, giving a CD45RA+CCR7+ population that excluded TemRA cells. Healthy HIV-negative adults with no recently reported acute infections or vaccinations were included as donors. Every donor was a Caucasian adult residing in Nashville, Tennessee, USA. Blood was collected by leukapheresis, and PBMCs were isolated by Ficoll-Histopaque density gradient centrifugation and then cryopreserved in liquid nitrogen vapor phase. Analytical flow cytometry was used to check the purity and quantity of each magnetically sorted T cell population. Genomic DNA was isolated from every sorted fraction and measured by UV absorbance on a Nanodrop 2000c. TCR CDR3 regions were amplified from genomic DNA by multiplex PCR using the deep immunoSEQ assay. Extracted genomic DNA from each cell subset was distributed evenly across all wells of several immunoSEQ 96-well plates, and each plate was treated as a replicate. For sorted subsets, approximately 200 ng of genomic DNA, equivalent to about 30,000 T cell genomes, went into each replicate PCR. Purified libraries were quantified with a Qubit 3.0 fluorometer, sized on a Bioanalyzer 2100, and re-quantified with the KAPA Library Quantification kit. Every immunoSEQ 96-well plate was sequenced on a separate single-read 150-cycle Illumina NextSeq 550 flow cell. The paper's data handling went like this. The immunoSEQ output contained only junctional sequences without quality scores, so filtering could not match that applied to full-length reads. Sequences were annotated with PyIR, a Python wrapper for IgBLAST v1.9, using IMGT germline references to assign V/J genes and CDR3. Any read was removed if the V/J assignment was weak (E-value above 1e-6), the CDR3 was missing, or the read contained stop codons, out-of-frame junctions, or ambiguous translated residues. V3J clonotypes were defined as sequences sharing the same inferred V gene, J gene, and CDR3 amino acid sequence. Percentage overlap between repertoires was computed as shared unique clonotypes divided by the size of the smaller repertoire. Repertoire richness was assessed with RTK rarefaction, the Chao1 estimator, and Recon v2.1 estimates of unobserved clonotypes. Generation probabilities were computed with OLGA for all TCRbeta clonotypes obtained by the gDNA method from a handful of donors. TCRdb re-hosts the immuneACCESS table, in-frame sequences only. Its copies lack some clones; in the studies checked, an unresolved V gene accounts for under half of them, and the cause for the rest is not known. V and J calls and clone size are as listed in that table; D and trimming were resolved from the DNA. For this sample the table gives millions of clones, of which about 95% were detected only once. In total, the top ten clones hold about 1.1% of the sample.

A remark on this clone: The antigen it recognizes is unknown. Per-nucleotide qualities are absent, and no much larger clonotype sits a single base away.

Study-wide conclusions, independent of this receptor: Naive subsets generally had larger estimated clonotype richness than memory subsets did. Rarefaction of sorted-subset datasets indicated incomplete sequencing despite the large sequencing depth. Sampling was restricted to blood, and TCR repertoires in tissue are likely to differ from TCR repertoires in blood. Because the study included a small number of donors, the genetic and exposure-history diversity represented was limited. Across several donors, roughly 5% of naive CD4, around 3.5% of naive CD8, roughly 2.2% of memory CD4, and 0.4% of memory CD8 clonotypes were shared. Higher generation probabilities were observed for clonotypes shared by all four sorted-subset donors than for non-shared clonotypes. Pairwise subsampling led to the expectation that sequencing depth would affect the degree of clonotype sharing among donors.

The sample consisted of naive CD8+ T cells sorted from blood. The cell subset or site label here, explained by the study, means: CD45RA+CCR7+. The receptor's source is a man aged 18 to 30 in good health.

CDR3 loop: CASSLEGGNTIYF. The DNA sequence follows: TGCGCCAGCAGCTTGGAGGGGGGAAACACCATATATTTT. This receptor chain uses TRBV5-1 and TRBJ1-3; D gene: possibly TRBD1, on 5 matching bases. CDR1 and CDR2 (SGHRS, YFSETQ) derive from the germline V gene. The CDR3 contains 13 residues, cysteine and phenylalanine counted. Only CDR3 DNA is held: 39 bases, read in frame from base 1. The junction carries 5 bases between V and J, which are trimmed by 0 bases and 4 bases respectively. The entire variable domain, with the stretches around the CDR3 drawn from the reference TRBV5-1 and TRBJ1-3 proteins, is KAGVTQTPRYLIKTRGQQVTLSCSPISGHRSVSWYQQTPGQGLQFLFEYFSETQRNKGNFPGRFSGRQFSNSRSEMNVSTLELGDSALYLCASSLEGGNTIYFGEGSWLTVV.